Following are 15 T cell receptor beta chains from one sample sequenced in a study of siplizumab effects on memory and regulatory T cells. The assay was immunoSEQ multiplex PCR, and TCRdb's table has in-frame clones only and misses some. The sample shows 90,000 to 120,000 clones, about 94% of them seen only once. The sequencing input was Tregs sorted from blood. The receptors originated from a human donor in good health.

The gene calls are TRBV6-5 and TRBJ1-4; 8 nucleotides match TRBD1. The CDR3 loop spans 15 amino acids. CDR1 and CDR2 from the germline V gene are MNHEY and SVGAGI. V was pared by 6 bases and J by 7 bases, with 10 bases of the junction left unmatched. CDR3 amino acids: CASRRQGKRSEKLFF. In DNA form, the CDR3 reads TGTGCCAGCAGGAGACAGGGGAAAAGGAGTGAAAAACTGTTTTTT.

The chain uses TRBV7-8 and TRBJ2-7, with 8 bases matching TRBD2. Looked up from germline, CDR1 is SGHVS and CDR2 is FQNEAQ. CDR3 length: 16 amino acids. The V and J ends lost 4 bases and 7 bases, in that order; junction bases with no gene match: 15. CDR3 protein: CASSSIPGLVAFEQYF. Written as DNA, the CDR3 is TGTGCCAGCAGCTCGATACCGGGACTAGTAGCGTTTGAGCAGTACTTC.

The CDR3 nucleotides read TGTGCCAGCAGCGTAGACGGATCGGGCTACTCTGGAAACACCATATATTTT. It specifies CASSVDGSGYSGNTIYF. V and J are TRBV9 and TRBJ1-3, with D unresolved. The germline gives CDR1 SGDLS, CDR2 YYNGEE. Trimming pared 0 bases from V and 0 bases from J, leaving 13 bases between. The CDR3 has 17 amino acids.

J is TRBJ2-7 and V is TRBV7-2; D unclear. Trimming left V 2 bases short and J 4 bases short, with 12 bases between. Germline lookup yields CDR1 SGHTA and CDR2 FQGNSA. The CDR3 extends over 14 amino acids. CDR3 sequence (DNA): TGTGCCAGCAGCTTACGGGCTGTTGGGTACGAGCAGTACTTC. This gives the protein CASSLRAVGYEQYF.

The chain carries TRBV11-2 and TRBJ2-7, with TRBD1 identical over 11 bases. CDR3 length equals 16 residues. V gave up 5 bases and J gave up 5 bases; unmatched junction bases: 11. CDR1 is SGHAT and CDR2 is FQNNGV in the germline V gene. Written as DNA, the CDR3 is TGTGCCAGCAGCCCAAAAATCCGGGACAGGGGGGACGAGCAGTACTTC. This translates into CASSPKIRDRGDEQYF.

V gene TRBV7-2 combines with J gene TRBJ2-1; D gene uncertain. The CDR3 covers 17 residues. V dropped 5 bases and J dropped 4 bases, with 21 bases sitting between them. Per the germline V gene, CDR1 is SGHTA and CDR2 is FQGNSA. CDR3 protein: CASSPRTGRAAYNEQFF. In nucleotides, the CDR3 is TGTGCCAGCAGCCCAAGGACGGGCCGGGCAGCATACAATGAGCAGTTCTTC. The full variable domain, completed using reference TRBV7-2 and TRBJ2-1, is GAGVSQSPSNKVTEKGKDVELRCDPISGHTALYWYRQSLGQGLEFLIYFQGNSAPDKSGLPSDRFSAERTGGSVSTLTIQRTQQEDSAVYLCASSPRTGRAAYNEQFFGPGTRLTVL.

The gene calls are TRBV18 and TRBJ2-7; 8 nucleotides match TRBD2. Unmatched junction bases numbered 10, after V lost 0 bases and J lost 0 bases. Germline loops: CDR1 KGHSH, CDR2 LQKENI. This CDR3 is built from 18 residues. CDR3 protein: CASSPPIAGRAPSYEQYF. CDR3 nucleotides: TGTGCCAGCTCACCACCGATAGCCGGGAGGGCCCCCTCCTACGAGCAGTACTTC.

The chain's CDR3 is CASSLTSGGAYEQYF. The DNA of the CDR3 is TGTGCCAGCAGCTTAACTAGCGGGGGGGCCTACGAGCAGTACTTC. The gene calls are TRBV11-1 and TRBJ2-7, with 13 positions matching TRBD2. Germline trimming cut 2 bases from V and 2 bases from J; bases unmatched to any gene: 0. The germline gives CDR1 SGHAT, CDR2 FQDESV (reference sequence). The CDR3 has 15 amino acids.

CDR3 loop: CASSPRGQQETQYF. In nucleotides, the CDR3 is TGTGCCAGCTCACCCAGAGGACAGCAAGAGACCCAGTACTTC. This chain uses TRBV18 with TRBJ2-5, with D possibly being TRBD1 (6 bases). This CDR3 contains 14 residues. V gave up 3 bases and J gave up 2 bases, with 10 bases separating them. Germline loops: CDR1 KGHSH, CDR2 LQKENI. The complete variable domain, with remaining parts taken from reference TRBV18 and TRBJ2-5, reads NAGVMQNPRHLVRRRGQEARLRCSPMKGHSHVYWYRQLPEEGLKFMVYLQKENIIDESGMPKERFSAEFPKEGPSILRIQQVVRGDSAAYFCASSPRGQQETQYFGPGTRLLVL.

This chain uses TRBV19 with TRBJ1-5; TRBD1 is a possible D gene (6 bases). Per germline, CDR1 LNHDA and CDR2 SQIVND (reference sequence). The CDR3 runs 15 residues. V was trimmed by 4 bases and J by 3 bases, leaving 13 bases between them. Here the CDR3 reads CASSTGVGVNQPQHF. DNA of the CDR3: TGTGCCAGTAGTACAGGGGTAGGAGTCAATCAGCCCCAGCATTTT.

The V and J genes are TRBV10-3 and TRBJ2-3, with no clear D. This CDR3 spans 12 amino acids. V was cut by 1 base and J by 6 bases, with 5 bases left in between. Germline-derived CDR1 and CDR2 are ENHRY and SYGVKD. The CDR3 loop is CAISEFIDTQYF. CDR3 coding DNA: TGTGCCATCAGTGAGTTTATCGATACGCAGTATTTT.

The CDR3, as DNA: TGTGCCAGCAGCCAAGCATTTGGGGGTATGGCTTTCTTT. Translation: CASSQAFGGMAFF. The V and J genes are TRBV14 and TRBJ1-1; maybe TRBD1 (5 bases). With 1 base removed from V and 11 bases from J, the gap between germline ends came to 14 bases. Germline loops: CDR1 SGHDN, CDR2 FVKESK. The CDR3 length is 13 residues.

The chain joins TRBV2 to TRBJ1-2; maybe TRBD1 (6 bases). The CDR3 length is 15 residues. Trimming shortened V by 6 bases and J by 0 bases, and 14 bases separated the two germline ends. Germline V gene lookup returns CDR1 SNHLY and CDR2 FYNNEI. The CDR3: CASRGPGQSNYGYTF. The CDR3 DNA follows: TGTGCCAGCAGGGGCCCAGGACAGTCTAACTATGGCTACACCTTC.

The V and J genes are TRBV11-3 and TRBJ2-7, with 9 bases aligning to TRBD1. The CDR3 runs to 14 residues. Germline-derived CDR1 and CDR2 are SGHNT and YENEEA. With 1 base clipped from V and 3 bases from J, the junction kept 1 base outside the gene matches. CDR3 sequence (DNA): TGTGCCAGCAGCTTAGCGGGACAGGGCTACGAGCAGTACTTC. This translates into CASSLAGQGYEQYF.

In this sample, this clone is medium-sized. The chain combines TRBV7-3 with TRBJ1-6; D unresolved. This CDR3 is built from 14 residues. V lost 4 bases, J lost 9 bases, and 13 bases lay in between. CDR1 is SGHTA and CDR2 is FQGTGA in the germline V gene. The CDR3 is CASSSNSGISPLHF. The CDR3 DNA is TGTGCCAGCAGCTCCAACTCGGGGATTTCACCCCTCCACTTT.